The T cell receptor beta chain described here comes from a study of shared clonotypes between healthy human individuals. Study observations and caveats: An effect of sequencing depth on clonotype sharing among donors was expected. At large depth, rarefaction still showed sorted-subset sequencing to be incomplete.

The length of the CDR3 is 13 residues. Deletions cut 3 bases from V and 5 bases from J, with 10 bases between. Germline values: CDR1 MRHNA, CDR2 SNTAGT. The repertoire was sequenced with immunoSEQ multiplex PCR; TCRdb's copy has only in-frame clones and lacks some. In the table there are around 1,900,000 clones, just over 90% of which are singletons. With respect to this clone: Its antigen is currently unknown.

CD45RO-negative CD8 cells positively selected for CCR7 made up the naive population, which excluded terminally differentiated effector memory CD45RA+ cells. The receptor's source is a man between 18 and 29 years old in good health. Some clones in this sample may be carry-over from other donors' samples. The chain has TRBV6-4 and TRBJ2-5, with D perhaps being TRBD1 or TRBD2 (5 bases each). Sequencing used naive CD8+ T cells from PBMCs. CDR3 sequence: CASSEGVGETQYF. In DNA form, the CDR3 reads TGTGCCAGCAGTGAGGGGGTCGGGGAGACCCAGTACTTC.